This T cell receptor (beta chain) originates from a study of T cell repertoires in cytomegalovirus infection. General study findings and limits: Based on cumulative public TCR beta family frequency, carriers of CMV plus the relevant HLA were identified.

This clonotype was picked up many times. Its cognate antigen is unknown. MiXCR, applied by TCRdb to the reads, yields one record per CDR3 protein. This repertoire shows more than 400,000 distinct CDR3 sequences, 26% found once; its top ten account for roughly 13%. The CDR3 consists of 15 residues. Trimming stripped 7 bases from V and 1 base from J, with 14 bases between. CDR1 and CDR2 (germline): MNHNY, SVGAGI (reference sequence). V is TRBV6-6 and J is TRBJ1-5, with D possibly matching TRBD1 (5 bases). The sequenced sample consisted of PBMCs. The receptor's source is a human donor in good health (CMV status not recorded). Some clones in this sample may be carry-over from other donors' samples. CDR3 sequence reads: CASTLLGGSNQPQHF. Written as DNA, the CDR3 is TGTGCCAGCACCTTACTGGGGGGAAGCAATCAGCCCCAGCATTTT.